The 8 T cell receptor beta chains given below trace back to one sample, sequenced in a study of blood T cell repertoires in COVID-19. The assay was immunoSEQ multiplex PCR, and TCRdb's table has in-frame clones only and misses some. This table has some 500,000 clones, around nine tenths appearing once. Sequencing used PBMCs or T cells enriched from blood (not recorded which). Receptors were obtained from a woman in her thirties or forties who had recovered from COVID-19.

The chain has TRBV27 and TRBJ2-6; TRBD2 might be the D (6 bases). The V and J ends lost 7 bases and 0 bases respectively, with 16 bases between them. CDR3 length: 17 residues. Germline CDR1 is MNHEY and CDR2 is SMNVEV (reference sequence). CDR3 nucleotides: TGTGCCAGCACCAGGGACTTTCCTCTCTCTGGGGCCAACGTCCTGACTTTC. It translates to CASTRDFPLSGANVLTF.

This chain links TRBV24-1 with TRBJ1-5, with 7 nucleotides matching TRBD1. The CDR3 loop spans 17 amino acids. The germline V gene has CDR1 KGHDR and CDR2 SFDVKD. The V and J ends lost 3 bases and 7 bases, in that order; junction bases with no gene match: 14. The CDR3 reads CATSDRHRGHPPQPQHF. The DNA of the CDR3 is TGTGCCACCAGTGATCGCCACAGGGGCCATCCCCCCCAGCCCCAGCATTTT.

The chain links TRBV19 to TRBJ1-5; 8 bases map to TRBD1. The CDR3 extends over 15 amino acids. With V trimmed by 3 bases and J by 2 bases, 3 bases remained unmatched. The germline V gene has CDR1 LNHDA and CDR2 SQIVND (reference sequence). CDR3 DNA sequence: TGTGCCAGTAGTATGGACAGGGAGGGCAATCAGCCCCAGCATTTT. As protein: CASSMDREGNQPQHF.

Details on this clone: At the DNA level, this CDR3 is encoded by other sequences in the same sample as well. The chain carries TRBV7-9 and TRBJ2-1, with 13 bases that match TRBD2. The trim removed 5 bases at V and 8 bases at J, leaving 6 bases unmatched. The CDR3 is 15 residues long. Germline lookup yields CDR1 SEHNR and CDR2 FQNEAQ (reference sequence). DNA of the CDR3: TGTGCCAGCAGCAATGGACTAGCGGGAGCTCATGAGCAGTTCTTC. This gives the protein CASSNGLAGAHEQFF.

The rearrangement links TRBV7-9 to TRBJ1-2, with 11 bases identical to TRBD1. Germline V gene data show CDR1 as SEHNR and CDR2 as FQNEAQ (reference sequence). V shed 5 bases, J shed 3 bases, and the junction held 8 bases outside the gene matches. This CDR3 is 16 amino acids long. The CDR3 reads CASSPGTGGPYYGYTF. Written as DNA, the CDR3 is TGTGCCAGCAGCCCGGGGACAGGGGGTCCCTACTATGGCTACACCTTC.

The chain joins TRBV3-1 (or the pseudogene TRBV3-2) to TRBJ1-1, with TRBD1 as a possible D gene (6 bases). Germline loops: CDR1 LGHDT, CDR2 YNNKEL (reference sequence). V gave up 4 bases and J gave up 3 bases, with 9 bases separating them. This CDR3 comprises 13 residues. CDR3: CASSPHRDTEAFF. Here the CDR3 DNA reads TGTGCCAGCAGCCCCCACAGGGACACTGAAGCTTTCTTT.

The J gene is TRBJ2-7, the V gene TRBV11-2, with 7 bases that match TRBD2. The germline CDR1 and CDR2 sequences are SGHAT and FQNNGV. The CDR3 has 17 residues. J was trimmed by 2 bases and V by 3 bases; bases with no gene match: 13. The CDR3 spells CASSFGDRLAAPYEQYF. CDR3 in DNA: TGTGCCAGCAGCTTTGGGGATAGGCTAGCGGCCCCCTACGAGCAGTACTTC.

The J gene is TRBJ2-4, the V gene TRBV7-6; the D gene is possibly TRBD1 (6 bases). Trimming removed 5 bases at V and 2 bases at J, with 16 bases between. The germline V gene has CDR1 SGHVS and CDR2 FNYEAQ. The CDR3 runs to 16 residues. The CDR3, as DNA: TGTGCCAGCAGCCTCGGGCCGGGACAAACCAAAAACATTCAGTACTTC. It encodes CASSLGPGQTKNIQYF.